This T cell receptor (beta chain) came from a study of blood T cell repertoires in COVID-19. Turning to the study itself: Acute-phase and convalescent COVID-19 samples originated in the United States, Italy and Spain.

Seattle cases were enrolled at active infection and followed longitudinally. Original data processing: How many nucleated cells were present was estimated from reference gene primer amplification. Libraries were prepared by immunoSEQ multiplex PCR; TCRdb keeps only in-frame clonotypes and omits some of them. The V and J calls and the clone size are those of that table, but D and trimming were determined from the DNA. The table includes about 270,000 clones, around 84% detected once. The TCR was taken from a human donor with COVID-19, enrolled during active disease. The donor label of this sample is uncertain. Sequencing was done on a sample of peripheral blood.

The CDR3 DNA follows: TGTGCCAGCAGCTCTCTCGGGACTAGCGGGACGAGAGATACGCAGTATTTT. Translated, it gives CASSSLGTSGTRDTQYF. The chain links TRBV7-2 to TRBJ2-3; 13 bases line up with TRBD2. Germline CDR1 is SGHTA and CDR2 is FQGNSA. J lost 5 bases, V lost 4 bases, and 9 bases had no gene match. The CDR3 sequence is 17 residues long.